Presented here are 7 T cell receptor beta chains from one specimen sequenced in a study of CD8 T cells in Susac syndrome. Random hexamers were used to reverse transcribe an amount of 0.5 to 1 ug RNA. TCRdb used MiXCR to reprocess the immunoSEQ multiplex PCR reads, holding one entry per CDR3 protein. The sample consists of 170,000 or so distinct CDR3 sequences, roughly 96% of them appearing once. The sequenced sample was CD8+ T cells from PBMCs. These receptor sequences come from a human donor with multiple sclerosis.

The chain uses TRBV19 and TRBJ2-7, with D perhaps matching TRBD1 (5 bases). The CDR3 runs 14 residues. The V end was cut by 6 bases, the J end by 6 bases, with 18 bases between. Germline assignment: CDR1 LNHDA and CDR2 SQIVND (reference sequence). The CDR3 spells CASSLFGLQGEQYF. CDR3 sequence (DNA): TGTGCCAGTAGCCTCTTCGGGCTTCAGGGCGAGCAGTACTTC.

The V and J genes are TRBV5-1 and TRBJ2-4; 7 nucleotides match TRBD2. The CDR3 length is 15 residues. V dropped 5 bases and J dropped 0; count of bases not matched to a gene: 5. Germline lookup yields CDR1 SGHRS and CDR2 YFSETQ. The CDR3 nucleotides are TGCGCCAGCAGTGGGGCGGGAGTAGCCAAAAACATTCAGTACTTC. Translating it yields CASSGAGVAKNIQYF.

This chain connects TRBV7-9 to TRBJ2-5; 7 bases fit TRBD1. This CDR3 has 16 amino acids. Germline V gene data show CDR1 as SEHNR and CDR2 as FQNEAQ (reference sequence). The junction had 9 bases not matched to a gene; V was cut back by 5 bases and J by 0 bases. In DNA form, the CDR3 reads TGTGCCAGCAGCCCAAGGACAGGAGTGTACCAAGAGACCCAGTACTTC. As protein: CASSPRTGVYQETQYF.

The DNA for the CDR3 is TGTGCCAGCGCTGGAGGGTATGGCTACACCTTC. Its translation: CASAGGYGYTF. The V call is TRBV28, the J call TRBJ1-2, with D hard to call. The length of the CDR3 is 11 residues. Germline CDR1 and CDR2: MDHEN and SYDVKM. V shed 8 bases and J shed 5 bases, with 9 bases lying between them.

The chain uses TRBV10-3 and TRBJ2-5; perhaps TRBD1 as D (7 bases). Germline CDR1 ENHRY, CDR2 SYGVKD. Trimming left V 3 bases short and J 2 bases short, with 16 bases between. The CDR3 is 16 amino acids. The chain's CDR3 is CAISESGAGGQETQYF. The CDR3 bases are TGTGCCATCAGTGAATCCGGGGCAGGGGGGCAAGAGACCCAGTACTTC.

The genes are TRBV6-5 and TRBJ2-1; D is possibly TRBD2 (6 bases). CDR3 size: 14 residues. Germline CDR1 MNHEY, CDR2 SVGAGI. With 0 bases removed from V and 5 bases from J, the gap between germline ends came to 8 bases. This chain's CDR3 is CASSYSIADNEQFF. Written as DNA, the CDR3 is TGTGCCAGCAGTTACTCTATAGCGGACAATGAGCAGTTCTTC.

V and J are TRBV4-2 and TRBJ1-2; D is possibly TRBD1 (5 bases). The V gene lost 0 bases and the J gene lost 0 bases, with 11 bases spanning the gap. CDR1 and CDR2 from the germline V gene are LGHNA and YNFKEQ. There are 16 residues in the CDR3. The chain's CDR3 is CASSQEYGAANYGYTF. The CDR3 DNA sequence: TGTGCCAGCAGCCAAGAGTATGGGGCAGCTAACTATGGCTACACCTTC.